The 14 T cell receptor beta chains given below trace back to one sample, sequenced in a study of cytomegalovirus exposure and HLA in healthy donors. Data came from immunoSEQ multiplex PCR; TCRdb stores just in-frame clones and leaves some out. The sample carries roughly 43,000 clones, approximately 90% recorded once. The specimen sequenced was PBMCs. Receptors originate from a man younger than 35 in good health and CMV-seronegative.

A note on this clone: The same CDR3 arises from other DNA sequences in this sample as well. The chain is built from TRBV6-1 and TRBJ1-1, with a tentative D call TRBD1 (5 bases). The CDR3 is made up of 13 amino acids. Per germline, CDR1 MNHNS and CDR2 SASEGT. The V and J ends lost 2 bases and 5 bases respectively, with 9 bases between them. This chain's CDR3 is CASSEQGGTEAFF. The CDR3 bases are TGTGCCAGCAGTGAACAGGGAGGGACTGAAGCTTTCTTT.

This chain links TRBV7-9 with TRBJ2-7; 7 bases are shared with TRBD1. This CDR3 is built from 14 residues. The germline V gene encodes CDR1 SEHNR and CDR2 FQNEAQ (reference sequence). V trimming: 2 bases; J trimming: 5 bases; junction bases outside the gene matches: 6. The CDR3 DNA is TGTGCCAGCAGCTTACCCAGGGGGAAAAACGAGCAGTACTTC. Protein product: CASSLPRGKNEQYF.

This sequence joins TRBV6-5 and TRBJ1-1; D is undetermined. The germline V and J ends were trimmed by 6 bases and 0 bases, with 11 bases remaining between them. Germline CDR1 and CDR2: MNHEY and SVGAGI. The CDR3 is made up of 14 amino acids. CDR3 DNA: TGTGCCAGCAGGCAGTGGCAACTGAACACTGAAGCTTTCTTT. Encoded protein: CASRQWQLNTEAFF.

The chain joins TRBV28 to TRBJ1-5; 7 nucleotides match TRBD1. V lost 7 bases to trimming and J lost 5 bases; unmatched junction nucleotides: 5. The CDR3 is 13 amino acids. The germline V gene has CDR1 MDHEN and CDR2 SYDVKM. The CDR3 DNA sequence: TGTGCCAGCACAGGGGGGAAGGATCAGCCCCAGCATTTT. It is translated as CASTGGKDQPQHF. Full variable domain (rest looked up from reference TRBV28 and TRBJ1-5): DVKVTQSSRYLVKRTGEKVFLECVQDMDHENMFWYRQDPGLGLRLIYFSYDVKMKEKGDIPEGYSVSREKKERFSLILESASTNQTSMYLCASTGGKDQPQHFGDGTRLSIL.

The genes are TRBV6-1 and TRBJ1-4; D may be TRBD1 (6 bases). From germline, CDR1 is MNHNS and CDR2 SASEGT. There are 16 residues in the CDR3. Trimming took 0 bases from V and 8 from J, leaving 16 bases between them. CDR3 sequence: CASSEAWGRLREKLFF. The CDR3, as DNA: TGTGCCAGCAGTGAAGCTTGGGGGCGCCTAAGGGAAAAACTGTTTTTT.

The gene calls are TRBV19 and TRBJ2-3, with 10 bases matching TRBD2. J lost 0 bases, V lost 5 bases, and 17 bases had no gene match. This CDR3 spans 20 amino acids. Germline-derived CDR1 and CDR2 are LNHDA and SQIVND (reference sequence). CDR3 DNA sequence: TGTGCCAGTAGTGCCCGCGGTAGCGGGGGGTCCGCCGTCAGCACAGATACGCAGTATTTT. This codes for CASSARGSGGSAVSTDTQYF.

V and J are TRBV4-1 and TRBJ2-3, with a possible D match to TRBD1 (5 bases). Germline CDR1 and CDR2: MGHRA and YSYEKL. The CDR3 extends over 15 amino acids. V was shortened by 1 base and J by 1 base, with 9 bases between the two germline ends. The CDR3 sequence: CASSQALGRTDTQYF. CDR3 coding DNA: TGCGCCAGCAGCCAAGCCCTGGGGCGCACAGATACGCAGTATTTT.

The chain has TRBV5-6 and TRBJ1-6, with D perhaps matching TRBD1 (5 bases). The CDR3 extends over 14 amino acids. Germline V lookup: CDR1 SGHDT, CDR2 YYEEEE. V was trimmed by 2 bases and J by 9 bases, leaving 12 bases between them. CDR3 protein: CASSFQGIGSPLHF. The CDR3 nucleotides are TGTGCCAGCAGCTTCCAGGGAATAGGTTCACCCCTCCACTTT.

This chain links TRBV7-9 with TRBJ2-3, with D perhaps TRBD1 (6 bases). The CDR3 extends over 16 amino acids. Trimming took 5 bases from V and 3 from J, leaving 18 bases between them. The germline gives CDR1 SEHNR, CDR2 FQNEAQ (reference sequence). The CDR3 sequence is CASSNGPTGVTDTQYF. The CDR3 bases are TGTGCCAGCAGCAATGGTCCGACAGGAGTAACAGATACGCAGTATTTT.

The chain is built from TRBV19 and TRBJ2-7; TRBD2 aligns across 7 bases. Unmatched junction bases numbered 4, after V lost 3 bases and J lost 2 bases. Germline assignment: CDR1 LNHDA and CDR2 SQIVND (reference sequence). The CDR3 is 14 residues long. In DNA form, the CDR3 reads TGTGCCAGTAGTATGGCGAGCGGGGCCTACGAGCAGTACTTC. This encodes CASSMASGAYEQYF.

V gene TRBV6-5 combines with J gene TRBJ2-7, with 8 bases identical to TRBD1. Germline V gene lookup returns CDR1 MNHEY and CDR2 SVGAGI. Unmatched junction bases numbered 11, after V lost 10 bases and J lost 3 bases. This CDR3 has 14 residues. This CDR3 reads CATKTGGMVYEQYF. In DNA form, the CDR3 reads TGTGCCACCAAAACAGGGGGAATGGTCTACGAGCAGTACTTC.

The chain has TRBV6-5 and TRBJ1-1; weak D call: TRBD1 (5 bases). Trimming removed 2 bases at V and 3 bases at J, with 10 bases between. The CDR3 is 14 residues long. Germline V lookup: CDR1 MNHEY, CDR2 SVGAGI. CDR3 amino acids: CASSYDRSDTEAFF. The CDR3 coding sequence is TGTGCCAGCAGTTACGACAGATCGGACACTGAAGCTTTCTTT.

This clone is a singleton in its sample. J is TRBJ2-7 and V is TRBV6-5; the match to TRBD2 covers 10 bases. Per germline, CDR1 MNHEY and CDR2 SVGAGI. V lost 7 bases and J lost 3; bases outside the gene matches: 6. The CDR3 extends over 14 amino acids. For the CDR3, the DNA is TGTGCCAGCAAGGCTAGCGGGGGACACTACGAGCAGTACTTC. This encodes CASKASGGHYEQYF.

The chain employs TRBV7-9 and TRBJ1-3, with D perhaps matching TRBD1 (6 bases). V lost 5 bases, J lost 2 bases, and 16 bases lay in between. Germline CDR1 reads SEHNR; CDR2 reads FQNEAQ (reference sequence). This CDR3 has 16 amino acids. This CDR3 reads CASSPPGQAAGNTIYF. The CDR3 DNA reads TGTGCCAGCAGCCCTCCGGGACAAGCCGCTGGAAACACCATATATTTT.